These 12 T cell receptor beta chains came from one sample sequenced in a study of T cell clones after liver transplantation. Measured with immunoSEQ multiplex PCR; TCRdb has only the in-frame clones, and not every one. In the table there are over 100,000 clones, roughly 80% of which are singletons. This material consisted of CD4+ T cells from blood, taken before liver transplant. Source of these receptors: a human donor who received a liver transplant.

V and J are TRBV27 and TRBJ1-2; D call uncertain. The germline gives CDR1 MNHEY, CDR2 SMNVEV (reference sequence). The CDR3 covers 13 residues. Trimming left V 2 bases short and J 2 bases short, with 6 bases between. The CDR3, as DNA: TGTGCCAGCAGTTTAGCGGGGAACTATGGCTACACCTTC. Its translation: CASSLAGNYGYTF.

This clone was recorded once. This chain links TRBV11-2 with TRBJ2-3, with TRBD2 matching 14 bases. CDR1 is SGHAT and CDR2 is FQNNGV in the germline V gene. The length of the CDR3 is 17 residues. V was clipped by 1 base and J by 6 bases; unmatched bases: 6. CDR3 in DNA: TGTGCCAGCAGCTTAGTTGGGACTAGCGGGAGAAAGGATACGCAGTATTTT. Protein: CASSLVGTSGRKDTQYF. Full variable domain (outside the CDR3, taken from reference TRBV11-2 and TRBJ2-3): EAGVAQSPRYKIIEKRQSVAFWCNPISGHATLYWYQQILGQGPKLLIQFQNNGVVDDSQLPKDRFSAERLKGVDSTLKIQPAKLEDSAVYLCASSLVGTSGRKDTQYFGPGTRLTVL.

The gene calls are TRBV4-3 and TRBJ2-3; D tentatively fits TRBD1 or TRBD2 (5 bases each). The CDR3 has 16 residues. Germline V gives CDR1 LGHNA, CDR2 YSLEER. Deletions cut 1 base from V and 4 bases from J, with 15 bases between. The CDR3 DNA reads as TGCGCCAGCAGCCAAGGGGACCCTCGGGACCCAGATACGCAGTATTTT. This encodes CASSQGDPRDPDTQYF.

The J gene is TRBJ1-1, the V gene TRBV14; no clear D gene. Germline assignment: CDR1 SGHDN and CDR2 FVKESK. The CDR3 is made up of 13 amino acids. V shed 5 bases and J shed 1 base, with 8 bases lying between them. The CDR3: CASSFTRNTEAFF. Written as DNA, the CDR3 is TGTGCCAGCAGCTTCACCAGGAACACTGAAGCTTTCTTT.

Written as DNA, the CDR3 is TGTGCCAGCAGCTACACAGGAACCTACGAGCAGTACTTC. Translated, it gives CASSYTGTYEQYF. The chain couples TRBV5-5 to TRBJ2-7; D is possibly TRBD1 (5 bases). Trimming cost V 3 bases and J 2 bases, with 9 bases left between them. Germline V gene sequence: CDR1 SGHKS, CDR2 YYEKEE (reference sequence). The CDR3 extends over 13 amino acids.

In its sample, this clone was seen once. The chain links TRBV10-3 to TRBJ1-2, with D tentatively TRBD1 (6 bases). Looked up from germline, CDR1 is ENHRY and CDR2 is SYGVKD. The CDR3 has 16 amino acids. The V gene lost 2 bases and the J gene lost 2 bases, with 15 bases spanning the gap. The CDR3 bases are TGTGCCATCAGTGAGGTTACAGGGATGACAAACTATGGCTACACCTTC. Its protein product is CAISEVTGMTNYGYTF.

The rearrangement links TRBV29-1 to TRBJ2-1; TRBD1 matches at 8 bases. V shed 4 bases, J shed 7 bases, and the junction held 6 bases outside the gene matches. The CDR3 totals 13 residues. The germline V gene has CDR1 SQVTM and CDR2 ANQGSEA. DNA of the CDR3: TGCAGCGTTGCTCAGGGGGCAGGGAATGAGCAGTTCTTC. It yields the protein CSVAQGAGNEQFF.

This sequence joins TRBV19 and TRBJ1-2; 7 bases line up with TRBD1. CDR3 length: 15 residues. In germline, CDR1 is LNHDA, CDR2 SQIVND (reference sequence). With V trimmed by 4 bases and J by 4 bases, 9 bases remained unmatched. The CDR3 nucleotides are TGTGCCAGTAGTAGAAACAGGGGCGTCGGCTATGGCTACACCTTC. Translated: CASSRNRGVGYGYTF.

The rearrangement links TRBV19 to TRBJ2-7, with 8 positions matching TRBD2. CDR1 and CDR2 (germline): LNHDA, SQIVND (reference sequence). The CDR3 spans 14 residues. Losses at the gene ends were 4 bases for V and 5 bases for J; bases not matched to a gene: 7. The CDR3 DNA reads TGTGCCAGTAGTAACCGGGGGGGGCTCAACGAGCAGTACTTC. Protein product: CASSNRGGLNEQYF.

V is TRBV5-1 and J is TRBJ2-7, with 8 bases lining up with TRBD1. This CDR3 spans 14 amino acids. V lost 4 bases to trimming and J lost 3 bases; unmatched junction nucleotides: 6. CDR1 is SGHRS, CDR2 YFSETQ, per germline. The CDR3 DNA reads TGCGCCAGCAGCCCGTCCGGGACAGGCTACGAGCAGTACTTC. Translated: CASSPSGTGYEQYF.

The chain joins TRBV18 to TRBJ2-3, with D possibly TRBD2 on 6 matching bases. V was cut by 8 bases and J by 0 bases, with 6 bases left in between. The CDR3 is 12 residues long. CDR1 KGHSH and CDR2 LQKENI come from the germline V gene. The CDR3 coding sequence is TGTGCCAGCGGGACTAGCACAGATACGCAGTATTTT. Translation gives CASGTSTDTQYF.

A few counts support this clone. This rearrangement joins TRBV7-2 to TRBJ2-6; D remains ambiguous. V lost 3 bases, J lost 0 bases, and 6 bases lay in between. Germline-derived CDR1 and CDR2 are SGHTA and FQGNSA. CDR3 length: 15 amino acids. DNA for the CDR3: TGTGCCAGCAGCTTGGGTTTCTCTGGGGCCAACGTCCTGACTTTC. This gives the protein CASSLGFSGANVLTF.